Below are 20 T cell receptor beta chains sequenced from a single sample in a study of blood T cell repertoires in COVID-19. Produced via immunoSEQ multiplex PCR; TCRdb's table is partial and in-frame only. The sample records a few hundred thousand clones, 89% being singletons. The specimen was peripheral blood. The origin of the receptors is a woman in her thirties or forties who had recovered from COVID-19.

The V and J genes are TRBV7-9 and TRBJ1-2; D not resolved. V was shortened by 3 bases and J by 6 bases, with 17 bases between the two germline ends. This CDR3 region has 15 residues. Germline V lookup: CDR1 SEHNR, CDR2 FQNEAQ (reference sequence). Written as DNA, the CDR3 is TGTGCCAGCAGCTTTTCCGCTTCGGAGGAGAATGGCTACACCTTC. Its translation is CASSFSASEENGYTF.

The rearrangement joins TRBV30 to TRBJ2-2; D gene uncertain. The V end was cut by 5 bases, the J end by 3 bases, with 7 bases between. This CDR3 has 12 amino acids. CDR1 GTSNPN and CDR2 SVGIG come from the germline V gene (reference sequence). CDR3 sequence: CAWARYTGELFF. The CDR3 DNA sequence: TGTGCCTGGGCTAGGTACACCGGGGAGCTGTTTTTT.

The genes are TRBV28 and TRBJ2-7, with 7 bases lining up with TRBD2. V dropped 1 base and J dropped 2; count of bases not matched to a gene: 5. Germline CDR1 and CDR2: MDHEN and SYDVKM. This CDR3 is 15 amino acids long. In nucleotides, the CDR3 is TGTGCCAGCAGTTTATTCGGGGGAGGGCCCTACGAGCAGTACTTC. Translation: CASSLFGGGPYEQYF.

In its sample, this clone was seen a few times. The rearrangement uses TRBV5-6 and TRBJ2-7; 7 bases agree with TRBD1. The CDR3 contains 13 residues. Germline V gene data show CDR1 as SGHDT and CDR2 as YYEEEE. Trimming took 2 bases from V and 5 from J; bases not matched to a gene: 4. CDR3 nucleotide sequence: TGTGCCAGCAGCTTTGGAACAGGGGACGAGCAGTACTTC. Protein product: CASSFGTGDEQYF.

V usage is TRBV5-8 and J usage is TRBJ2-5; D uncertain. V was trimmed by 2 bases and J by 4 bases, leaving 9 bases between them. The CDR3 loop spans 13 amino acids. Germline CDR1 is SGHTS and CDR2 is YDEGEE. CDR3 sequence (DNA): TGTGCCAGCAGCTTTGGGCAGGTAGAGACCCAGTACTTC. Amino acid sequence: CASSFGQVETQYF.

The genes are TRBV5-1 and TRBJ2-7; TRBD2 matches at 7 bases. Germline CDR1 reads SGHRS; CDR2 reads YFSETQ. The junction had 18 bases not matched to a gene; V was cut back by 2 bases and J by 1 base. The CDR3 has 19 amino acids. CDR3 sequence (DNA): TGCGCCAGCAGCTTCGGGACCCTATCGGCCTGGGGGGGGTCCTACGAGCAGTACTTC. Translation: CASSFGTLSAWGGSYEQYF.

J is TRBJ2-2 and V is TRBV6-4; D possibly corresponds to TRBD2 (6 bases). CDR3 length: 14 residues. The V end lost 6 bases, the J end lost 5 bases, and 13 bases lay between the germline ends. Germline CDR1 and CDR2: MRHNA and SNTAGT. CDR3 DNA sequence: TGTGCCAGCAGGCCCGGGAGAGGGACCGGGGAGCTGTTTTTT. Translated: CASRPGRGTGELFF.

In its sample, this clone was seen once. At one boundary the junction diverges from the germline segment, which might be a read error. The same CDR3 can be traced to other DNA sequences in this sample. The chain is built from TRBV7-9 and TRBJ2-2; 11 nucleotides agree with TRBD2. Germline V CDR1 and CDR2: SEHNR, FQNEAQ (reference sequence). This CDR3 is built from 18 residues. The DNA of the CDR3 is TGTGCCAGTAGCTGGGGGACTAGCGGAAACGCGAACACCGGGGAGCTGTTTTTT. Translating it yields CASSWGTSGNANTGELFF.

The V and J genes are TRBV7-8 and TRBJ2-7; 10 positions agree with TRBD2. Trimming removed 6 bases from V and 2 bases from J; junction bases left unmatched: 10. Germline V CDR1 and CDR2: SGHVS, FQNEAQ. The CDR3 is 16 amino acids. CDR3 bases: TGTGCCAGCAGTTCCCTAGCGGGAGTTGCGACCTACGAGCAGTACTTC. Protein sequence: CASSSLAGVATYEQYF.

The CDR3 loop reads CASSLGTRGDTQYF. Written as DNA, the CDR3 is TGTGCCAGCAGTTTAGGTACTCGGGGAGATACGCAGTATTTT. The chain carries TRBV27 and TRBJ2-3; D is possibly TRBD2 (5 bases). V lost 2 bases, J lost 5 bases, and 11 bases lay in between. This CDR3 is built from 14 residues. The V gene's germline CDR1 is MNHEY and CDR2 SMNVEV (reference sequence).

This clone appeared a single time. The rearrangement joins TRBV27 to TRBJ2-5, with D perhaps matching TRBD1 (5 bases). CDR1 is MNHEY and CDR2 is SMNVEV in the germline V gene (reference sequence). This CDR3 has 16 residues. V lost 2 bases and J lost 5, with 18 bases in between. DNA of the CDR3: TGTGCCAGCAGTTTAATATTGCCCAGGGTCGGGGAGACCCAGTACTTC. Translated: CASSLILPRVGETQYF.

This CDR3 reads CSVQGGGTSGKFNEQFF. DNA for the CDR3: TGCAGCGTTCAGGGGGGTGGGACTAGCGGGAAGTTTAATGAGCAGTTCTTC. The genes are TRBV29-1 and TRBJ2-1; 13 bases agree with TRBD2. J lost 7 bases, V lost 5 bases, and 14 bases had no gene match. Germline assignment: CDR1 SQVTM and CDR2 ANQGSEA. This CDR3 has 17 residues.

J is TRBJ2-5 and V is TRBV7-9; 10 bases align to TRBD1. CDR1 and CDR2 (germline): SEHNR, FQNEAQ (reference sequence). There are 16 residues in the CDR3. V was clipped by 0 bases and J by 5 bases; unmatched bases: 6. CDR3 nucleotides: TGTGCCAGCAGCTTAGCGACAGGGACAGGGGTCGAGACCCAGTACTTC. Its translation is CASSLATGTGVETQYF.

The genes are TRBV28 and TRBJ2-7, with a possible D match to TRBD1 (6 bases). Germline assignment: CDR1 MDHEN and CDR2 SYDVKM. V dropped 4 bases and J dropped 2 bases, with 12 bases sitting between them. This CDR3 has 14 residues. CDR3 DNA: TGTGCCAGCAGTTCAGGACAGAATCCCTACGAGCAGTACTTC. It codes for CASSSGQNPYEQYF.

V gene TRBV10-2 combines with J gene TRBJ1-2; TRBD1 matches at 8 bases. Losses at the gene ends were 2 bases for V and 8 bases for J; bases not matched to a gene: 4. The CDR3 is 13 residues long. Germline CDR1 is WSHSY and CDR2 is SAAADI. For the CDR3, the DNA is TGCGCCAGCAGTGAGAGACAGGGGCAAGGCTACACCTTC. It codes for CASSERQGQGYTF.

The chain is built from TRBV21-1 and TRBJ2-7; TRBD1, the table's D call, was not compared with the DNA. TRBV21-1 is assigned pseudogene status. The CDR3 sequence is 17 residues long. The CDR3 loop reads CASSKSRGPAPSYEQYF. The CDR3 nucleotides are TGTGCCAGCAGCAAGTCCAGGGGGCCAGCGCCTTCCTACGAGCAGTACTTC.

The chain links TRBV5-4 to TRBJ2-5; maybe TRBD1 (5 bases). With 4 bases removed from V and 4 bases from J, the gap between germline ends came to 8 bases. CDR1 and CDR2 from the germline V gene are SGHNT and YYREEE (reference sequence). The CDR3 is 12 amino acids. The CDR3 sequence is CASSLGPETQYF. CDR3 in DNA: TGTGCCAGCAGCCTGGGGCCAGAGACCCAGTACTTC.

This rearrangement joins TRBV4-1 to TRBJ2-3, with 7 bases aligning to TRBD2. From germline, CDR1 is MGHRA and CDR2 YSYEKL. The length of the CDR3 is 17 residues. V lost 0 bases and J lost 0; bases outside the gene matches: 6. CDR3 in amino acids: CASSQDLAGSSTDTQYF. For the CDR3, the DNA is TGCGCCAGCAGCCAAGACTTAGCGGGTTCTAGCACAGATACGCAGTATTTT.

The chain combines TRBV19 with TRBJ2-5; 7 bases fit TRBD2. This CDR3 spans 13 amino acids. Losses at the gene ends were 3 bases for V and 5 bases for J; bases not matched to a gene: 3. The germline V gene encodes CDR1 LNHDA and CDR2 SQIVND (reference sequence). This CDR3 reads CASSIWGGETQYF. CDR3 coding DNA: TGTGCCAGTAGTATCTGGGGGGGGGAGACCCAGTACTTC.

The chain couples TRBV4-1 to TRBJ2-3, with TRBD2 matching over 9 bases. The CDR3 runs 17 residues. Germline values: CDR1 MGHRA, CDR2 YSYEKL. The junction had 9 bases not matched to a gene; V was cut back by 5 bases and J by 0 bases. The CDR3 sequence: CASSFRLAAYSTDTQYF. CDR3 in DNA: TGCGCCAGCAGCTTCCGACTAGCGGCGTATAGCACAGATACGCAGTATTTT.